This record looks at one T cell receptor beta chain sequence and its context. The sample holds one count of this clone. The antigen it binds to is not known. Base quality data are lacking; no much larger clone is found one base away. This sample stems from a study of cytomegalovirus exposure and HLA in healthy donors (dated by TCRdb to about 2017). For the wider study: According to an earlier analysis of 587 of the donors, about 170 million T cells yielded 100 million or so unique TCR beta sequences and approximately 300 Gb of sequence data. Roughly 300 gigabases of sequencing data and around 88 million unique TCR sequences made up an early release that covered 500 to 650 HLA-typed donors. Of the approximately 370 genotyped donors, 81% were placed in the genetic ancestry cluster associated with self-reported Caucasian donors. The aim of the study was to test whether cataloging public T cell receptors could identify signatures of past pathogen exposure. The T cell repertoires of roughly 660 subjects were profiled by immunosequencing and related to cytomegalovirus serostatus. In addition to the first cohort of 650 to 750 subjects, a separate validation cohort of 130 or so different subjects was used. To predict cytomegalovirus infection status, the study combined high-throughput TCR immunosequencing, statistical association of individual TCRs with disease status, and machine learning. To study patterns of TCR occurrence, a later analysis re-analyzed previously published TCR beta repertoires from 666 donors and added high-resolution HLA genotyping. In the later analysis, no new phenotypic data were used to find candidate immune exposures; instead, reliance was placed on TCR beta sequences and their occurrence across donors. An earlier analysis of several hundred of the donors applied high-throughput TCR beta sequencing to assess whether each TCR beta V gene segment acted as functional or pseudogenic. Donor age, sex, ethnicity and CMV serostatus were compiled alongside the repertoire data. A later genetic analysis used genome-wide SNP genotypes for 398 of the 666 donors, treating that subset as a discovery cohort. All discovery cohort repertoires had been generated on a single sequencing platform. HLA typing covered class I and class II loci at four-digit resolution. The number of typed donors differed by locus: roughly 620-640 for A, B, C, DRB1 and DQB1; approximately 540 for DQA1; around 580 for DPA1; and some 470 for DPB1. Several DR-DQ haplotypes were handled as single units for association and clustering, since linkage in the cohort was strong. Across some 400 genotyped donors of the cohort, an average of roughly 230,000 unique TCR beta nucleotide sequences per donor were sequenced, and around 19% of those sequences were non-productive.

Per the germline V gene, SGHTA is the CDR1 and FQGNSA is the CDR2. The CDR3 goes from the cysteine to the phenylalanine over 13 residues. The sequence is cut down to CDR3 DNA, 39 bases in frame from base 1. The cohort was made up of hundreds of healthy bone marrow donors. Cohort members were all nominally healthy when sampled, although unrecorded immune exposures were likely present. The donor tested CMV seronegative, placing the donor among the 350 to 400 seronegative members of the cohort. A peripheral blood sample was collected from each donor, and TCR beta sequencing was performed on peripheral blood mononuclear cells. Genomic DNA extraction from the blood cell samples was performed with the Qiagen DNeasy Blood Extraction Kit. Overall study results and their limits: A later analysis reported that several top co-occurrence clusters appeared linked to parvovirus B19, influenza, CMV and Epstein-Barr virus. When HLA alleles, especially DR and DQ, strongly co-occurred, TCR associations were difficult to assign to individual alleles. In this cohort, only TCR beta chains were sequenced, and detectable features were limited by the absence of alpha or paired-chain data. In a later analysis, the rate of TCR association differed among HLA loci, with DRB1 alleles having the most associated TCRs and HLA-C alleles having the fewest. The only immune exposure information available for the cohort was CMV serostatus. In a later analysis, HLA-associated TCR beta chains were found to be more clonally expanded and to have lower generation probabilities than equally common non-associated chains. Across donors, most TCR sequences were observed very rarely, whereas some public TCRs were present in many individuals. The classifier was reported to diagnose cytomegalovirus status with high specificity and sensitivity in both the original and validation cohorts. A later genetic analysis reported fewer N-insertions in productive TCRs among donors in an Asian-associated ancestry cluster than the 666-donor mean. The authors suggested that the approach could potentially be generalized to other disease states and immunological phenotypes. In the study, roughly 160 TCR beta chains were listed as associated with cytomegalovirus. At a false discovery rate of 0.05, a later analysis linked under 20,000 TCR beta sequences to specific HLA alleles. Because the 87-base-pair reads could not distinguish some IMGT-functional V segments, including TRBV6-2 and TRBV6-3, those segments were excluded. In an earlier analysis of some 540 of the donors, most TCR beta V segments appeared in productive rearrangements about 87% or about 30% of the time, broadly matching IMGT annotations. Correlated functional status among segregating V segments might reflect linkage disequilibrium, but an unknown experimental factor could not be ruled out. The earlier analysis of 450 to 700 of the donors excluded roughly 17 rarely observed V segments, including chromosome 9 orphons, because counts were too low. A few of the identified cytomegalovirus-associated TCR beta chains were confirmed in vitro to be specific for cytomegalovirus antigens. An association between a missense DCLRE1C variant and V-gene and J-gene trimming of TCR beta chains was found in a later genetic analysis and replicated in an independent cohort. A further reported finding was that TCR beta sequences accurately predicted the HLA-A and HLA-B alleles for most subjects in the first cohort. Presence/absence analyses assumed roughly uniform sequencing depth across donors, an assumption that may not hold. Because HLA typing was unavailable for some donors at each locus, only the typed subset was used in association tests. A group of highly shared sequence variants was considered likely to be a technical artifact of the sequencing pipeline. Most CMV-associated TCR beta chains appeared to be HLA-restricted in a later analysis, and the HLA associations seemed to be driven largely by CMV exposure.

Receptor libraries were prepared by the immunoSEQ multiplex PCR assay. The multiplex PCR relied on a mix of 60 forward primers for TCR Vbeta segments and 13 reverse primers for TCR Jbeta segments. The CDR3 region of rearranged TCR beta genes was amplified from genomic DNA with a multiplex PCR assay. Amplified TCR beta libraries were sequenced as 87-base-pair reads on the Illumina HiSeq System. In the authors' own workflow: Across the 700 or so repertoires, a later analysis counted 80 million or so unique TCR beta chains, 8.5 million to 12 million of which were shared by at least two donors. To remove PCR and sequencing errors, raw reads were error-corrected and collapsed into unique sequences using a nearest-neighbor algorithm that merged closely related sequences. V, D and J gene segments were assigned by aligning CDR3 sequences to IMGT reference sequences. For a sequence to be retained, a match of at least six nucleotides to both a V gene segment and a J gene segment was required. Rearrangements were called productive when the CDR3 lacked stop codons and stayed in frame with V and J; all others were non-productive. CDR3 was defined by IMGT convention, running from the second conserved V-encoded cysteine to the conserved J-encoded phenylalanine. The earlier analysis of 587 of the donors excluded sequences that lacked an unambiguous match to a single V gene segment. In an earlier analysis of 587 of the donors, V segments were called functional above 56.7% productive rearrangements and were called segregating when the between-donor standard deviation exceeded 5%. To diagnose cytomegalovirus status from the catalog of TCR beta chain sequences, a statistical classification framework was built. V and J gene assignment, in a later analysis, came from comparing TCR nucleotide sequences with IMGT/GENE-DB human TR gene sequences. Using the TCRdist pipeline, a later analysis assigned CDR3 sequences along with most-parsimonious VDJ recombination scenarios. In a later analysis, every TCR beta chain was defined by the combination of its CDR3 amino acid sequence and its V-gene family, and reads without a unique V-gene family were dropped. As a way to deal with suspected cross-contamination and a sequencing artifact, a later analysis dropped 592 nucleotide sequences that were highly shared and had low generation probability. In a later analysis, a clonal expansion index for each public chain was calculated from normalized within-repertoire ranks of inferred template counts. In a later analysis, generation probabilities were computed using a VDJ recombination model fitted to out-of-frame rearrangements, and the results were checked against IGoR. In a later analysis, hypergeometric tests were used to score TCR-TCR, TCR-HLA and TCR-CMV co-occurrence, with a repertoire-size bias correction applied to TCR pairs. In a later analysis, false discovery rates were estimated by permuting HLA or CMV assignments 20 times. In a later analysis, co-occurring TCRs were grouped with DBSCAN, and TCRdist sequence similarity was added when clustering was performed within HLA-allele-positive subsets. Co-occurrence clustering excluded repertoires with fewer than 30,000 or more than 120,000 public chains, plus five with anomalous nucleotide sharing. TCRdb mirrors the immuneACCESS table, restricted to in-frame sequences. Some clones are absent from its copies; in checked studies, under half trace to an unresolved V gene, and the reason for the others is unknown. That table gives V, J and clone size, and the DNA gave D and trimming. This sample is represented by 200,000 or so clones; 82% of them were singletons. Of the sample, about 0.094% is held by the ten largest clones.

Sample: PBMCs. The receptor's source is a boy aged 2 to 9 in good health and CMV-seronegative. The rearranged segments are TRBV7-2 and TRBJ2-5; 7 junctional bases match TRBD1. The J call may be in error: the DNA end matches TRBJ2-7 better. The CDR3 loop reads CASSIQGSYEQYF. In nucleotides, the sequence is TGTGCCAGCAGCATACAGGGGAGCTACGAGCAGTACTTC.